This entry describes one TCR beta chain. Its specific antigen is unknown. Base qualities are missing; no much larger clone stands one base away. Hyperthyroidism patients were newly diagnosed, with disease duration under 2 months, and aged 18 to 65 years. Patients with uncontrolled infections, other autoimmune diseases, pregnancy or lactation were excluded. Diagnoses were established on the basis of clinical symptoms, serum thyroxine and TRAb, thyroid ultrasound, and orbital computed tomography. Blood from progressor patients was drawn when they were first diagnosed with hyperthyroidism, before any ophthalmopathy symptoms appeared. Ficoll-Paque density gradient centrifugation was used to isolate PBMCs from 9.5 to 10 ml of fresh peripheral blood. Progressor patients were defined as those initially diagnosed with Graves' hyperthyroidism in whom ophthalmopathy developed during follow-up. Trizol reagent was used to extract total RNA, and RNA quality was then checked on an Agilent 2100 Bioanalyzer.

The CDR3 has 12 amino acids, counting the end cysteine and phenylalanine. Just the 36-base CDR3 DNA is kept, in frame starting at base 1. The germline V gene yields LGHNA for CDR1 and YNFKEQ for CDR2. A distance of 10 bases separates the germline ends of V and J, which lose 4 bases and 6 bases respectively. The TCR beta CDR3 regions were amplified from RNA transcripts. The first round of RT-PCR for the TCR CDR3 was performed with the HTBI primer set and the Qiagen OneStep RT-PCR kit. The libraries were constructed in a second round of multiplex PCR and then size-selected and purified. Paired-end sequencing of the libraries was performed with 100 bp reads on an Illumina HiSeq2000. In the original analysis: SOAPnuke was used to process the raw data, throwing out any read that contained adapters or uncalled bases, had a mean Phred below 15, or lacked an exact constant-primer or identifier match. COPE v1.2.5 was used to merge high-quality paired reads, and clonotypes were defined as unique nucleotide sequences. MiTCR v1.1 was used to align the clonotypes against IMGT TRBV, TRBD and TRBJ reference segments. The analysis was restricted to V-J combinations with a frequency above 0.0001, which together covered about 99% of the repertoires. The TCS score was defined as the ratio of F50 (clonal expansion) to E x V (chaos), calculated using BLOSUM62-based TCRdist between CDR3 peptides within each V-J. Welch's t-statistics and random forest reduced fewer than 550 V-J features to 13, which were used in a naive Bayes classifier (R e1071). TCRdb cleaned the public reads at Q25 with fastp, built clones with MiXCR and kept in-frame beta chains. Rows matching on CDR3 protein sequence are summarized as one entry with the most common DNA and genes. None of the V and J calls come from the authors' own analysis; TCRdb made them. The sample yields approximately 620,000 distinct CDR3 sequences; more than 11% were counted once. Clones ranked in the top ten supply more than 4.5% of the sample.

This record belongs to a study of T cells in Graves' hyperthyroidism and ophthalmopathy (dated by TCRdb to about 2019). In the study overall: Peripheral blood was collected at initial diagnosis, before any treatment. TCR V-J signatures able to tell the groups apart were searched for in a discovery cohort of approximately 95 patients, of whom over 40 had Graves' ophthalmopathy and 55 to 65 had stable Graves' hyperthyroidism. Prospective prediction of ophthalmopathy was tested in an independent validation cohort consisting of some 19 hyperthyroidism patients and more than 15 patients who later progressed to ophthalmopathy. The 100 or so discovery patients were randomly split 7:3 into training and test sets. Thyroid tissue and blood T-cell repertoires from about six Graves' hyperthyroidism patients were also compared in the study. Following sampling, methimazole starting at 30 mg daily was given to hyperthyroidism patients, and high-dose intravenous methylprednisolone was given to ophthalmopathy patients. The paper reports TCR Vbeta CDR3 sequencing of roughly 140 peripheral blood samples: some 44 ophthalmopathy, roughly 74 hyperthyroidism and approximately 17 progressor patients.

The study at large found these results: A 13 V-J signature model separated ophthalmopathy from stable hyperthyroidism, with approximately 86% sensitivity and roughly 82% specificity in cross-validation and 80%/75% in testing. In validation, the model predicted progression to ophthalmopathy a median of approximately 6.6 months before onset, with about 64% sensitivity and about 75% specificity. Most expanded thyroid clonotypes (frequency above 0.001) were also detected in blood, a finding suggesting that blood repertoires may reflect thyroid immune responses. No statistical method was used to set the sample size in advance, and investigators knew the group allocation.

This clonotype was obtained from a woman younger than 45 with Graves' hyperthyroidism that later progressed to Graves' ophthalmopathy. The chain joins TRBV4-2 to TRBJ2-7, with TRBD1 perhaps the D gene, on 6 matching bases. Sequencing was carried out using blood. The CDR3 sequence is CASSRTQGEQYF. The bases are TGTGCCAGCAGCCGGACACAGGGCGAGCAGTACTTC.